Following are 31 T cell receptor beta chains from one sample sequenced in a study of post-analysis software for immune sequencing data (dated by TCRdb to the mid-2010s). No cognate antigen is known for these TCRs. The method was PCR. This sample was sequenced with an Illumina HiSeq 2500. Unique molecular identifiers were incorporated into TCR beta cDNA libraries to reduce PCR and sequencing biases. The raw public data were reprocessed by TCRdb itself: fastp quality trimming at Q25, MiXCR clonotype calling, in-frame beta chains only. Duplicate CDR3 protein sequences are folded into a single record with the most common DNA and genes. For this sample the table gives about 560,000 distinct CDR3 sequences, of which 44% were detected only once. Approximately 1.7% of the sample lies in the top ten. Results and caveats for the whole study, not just this receptor: Several TRBV segments, including TRBV5-6, TRBV5-1 and TRBV20-1, were significantly more frequent in patients than controls.

The sequencing sample was made of blood. The receptors shown here come from a girl between 5 and 17 years old with multiple sclerosis.

V is TRBV5-6 and J is TRBJ2-5, with unresolved D. This CDR3 has 13 residues. The V end was cut by 3 bases, the J end by 1 base, with 7 bases between. Germline CDR1 SGHDT, CDR2 YYEEEE. CDR3 DNA: TGTGCCAGCAGCTACCCGACCCAAGAGACCCAGTACTTC. Its protein is CASSYPTQETQYF.

This clonotype was detected a few times. This chain joins TRBV5-6 and TRBJ1-4; D unresolved. CDR3 length: 14 amino acids. Trimming pared 4 bases from V and 7 bases from J, leaving 14 bases between. Per germline, CDR1 SGHDT and CDR2 YYEEEE. CDR3 amino acids: CASSPGLRTEKLFF. In DNA, the CDR3 is TGTGCCAGCAGCCCCGGGCTTCGGACTGAAAAACTGTTTTTT.

The V and J genes are TRBV7-9 and TRBJ1-5, with D possibly TRBD1 on 5 matching bases. Germline V gives CDR1 SEHNR, CDR2 FQNEAQ (reference sequence). V was cut by 1 base and J by 0 bases, with 10 bases left in between. The CDR3 sequence is 16 residues long. The CDR3, as DNA: TGTGCCAGCAGCTTAGGGCGGGGGGATAGCAATCAGCCCCAGCATTTT. It is translated as CASSLGRGDSNQPQHF.

The genes are TRBV10-3 and TRBJ2-7; TRBD2 agrees at 13 bases. Germline V gives CDR1 ENHRY, CDR2 SYGVKD. V shed 4 bases and J 3 bases; nucleotides not matched to a gene: 21. The CDR3 contains 21 residues. CDR3 nucleotide sequence: TGTGCCATCAGTGTCCTATCCTCCCGACTAGCGGGGGGTGATATGGGCTACGAGCAGTACTTC. This gives the protein CAISVLSSRLAGGDMGYEQYF.

This clonotype has only a few counts. V is TRBV29-1 and J is TRBJ2-3; D gene ambiguous. Germline CDR1 SQVTM, CDR2 ANQGSEA. V lost 5 bases and J lost 8, with 8 bases in between. This CDR3 has 10 amino acids. CDR3 nucleotide sequence: TGCAGCGTTTTCGAGGTTACGCAGTATTTT. Amino acid sequence: CSVFEVTQYF.

The rearrangement links TRBV9 to TRBJ2-3, with TRBD1 matching over 8 bases. CDR1 and CDR2 from the germline V gene are SGDLS and YYNGEE. The CDR3 covers 15 residues. Trimming at V came to 1 base and at J to 4 bases, leaving 5 bases not matched to a gene. CDR3 sequence (DNA): TGTGCCAGCAGCGTATACGAGACAGGGGCAGATACGCAGTATTTT. It specifies CASSVYETGADTQYF.

The chain employs TRBV27 and TRBJ2-5; D remains unclear. The assigned J gene may be wrong: the sequence end matches TRBJ2-7 better. The CDR3 is made up of 12 amino acids. Germline CDR1 is MNHEY and CDR2 is SMNVEV (reference sequence). CDR3 sequence: CASSNGSYEQYF. The CDR3 DNA is TGTGCCAGCAGTAACGGAAGCTACGAGCAGTACTTC.

This sequence joins TRBV10-3 and TRBJ2-3; a weak D match, TRBD2 (5 bases). The CDR3 runs to 12 residues. Trimming shortened V by 8 bases and J by 2 bases, and 8 bases separated the two germline ends. Germline V gene sequence: CDR1 ENHRY, CDR2 SYGVKD. CDR3: CAIGGLTDTQYF. The CDR3 region has the DNA TGTGCCATCGGAGGCCTCACAGATACGCAGTATTTT.

The chain couples TRBV12-3 or TRBV12-4 to TRBJ2-3, with TRBD2 identical over 14 bases. J was trimmed by 6 bases and V by 4 bases; bases with no gene match: 6. This CDR3 comprises 16 residues. The CDR3, as DNA: TGTGCCAGCAGTTCATTGACTAGCGGGGGGGTGGATACGCAGTATTTT. Its protein is CASSSLTSGGVDTQYF.

The chain carries TRBV6-1 and TRBJ1-1; no firm D call. CDR1 is MNHNS, CDR2 SASEGT, per germline. The CDR3 has 13 amino acids. Trimming cost V 4 bases and J 4 bases, with 10 bases left between them. The DNA of the CDR3 is TGTGCCAGCAGTGGACAAGTTACCACTGAAGCTTTCTTT. Its translation is CASSGQVTTEAFF.

Here the CDR3 DNA reads TGTGCCATCAGTGAGTCCGGGGACTATGGCTACACCTTC. It encodes CAISESGDYGYTF. The chain is built from TRBV10-3 and TRBJ1-2; D unclear. Germline V gene sequence: CDR1 ENHRY, CDR2 SYGVKD. V was pared by 0 bases and J by 3 bases, with 5 bases between. The CDR3 loop spans 13 amino acids.

The V gene is TRBV20-1, the J gene TRBJ2-7; tentative D call: TRBD1 (5 bases). CDR1 and CDR2 from the germline V gene are DFQATT and SNEGSKA (reference sequence). V shed 4 bases and J shed 2 bases, with 6 bases lying between them. This CDR3 is 11 amino acids long. Written as DNA, the CDR3 is TGCAGTGCTAAACAGGCCTACGAGCAGTACTTC. It specifies CSAKQAYEQYF.

This chain connects TRBV4-1 to TRBJ1-5; D gene ambiguous. Per the germline V gene, CDR1 is MGHRA and CDR2 is YSYEKL. V dropped 2 bases and J dropped 0 bases, with 5 bases sitting between them. The CDR3 length is 14 residues. CDR3: CASSQLYSNQPQHF. The CDR3 nucleotides are TGCGCCAGCAGCCAACTATATAGCAATCAGCCCCAGCATTTT.

This chain connects TRBV11-2 to TRBJ2-3; perhaps TRBD2 as D (6 bases). The germline V gene has CDR1 SGHAT and CDR2 FQNNGV. CDR3 length: 15 residues. V lost 5 bases and J 6 bases, leaving 18 bases between the germline ends. The CDR3 region is CASSAPGLRGDTQYF. DNA for the CDR3: TGTGCCAGCAGCGCGCCGGGGCTCCGGGGGGATACGCAGTATTTT.

This clonotype showed up just a few times. CDR3 nucleotide sequence: TGTGCCAGCAGTTACTCCCTGAGGGGGGCGCCTGGGGCCAACGTCCTGACTTTC. This translates into CASSYSLRGAPGANVLTF. The chain carries TRBV6-5 and TRBJ2-6; D might be TRBD1 or TRBD2, each matching 6 bases. This CDR3 has 18 amino acids. The germline V gene has CDR1 MNHEY and CDR2 SVGAGI. With 0 bases removed from V and 2 bases from J, the gap between germline ends came to 14 bases.

This clonotype was recorded only once. One junction end does not reproduce the germline sequence, and a read error may be involved. This chain uses TRBV19 with TRBJ2-5, with a tentative D call TRBD1 (5 bases). CDR1 LNHDA and CDR2 SQIVND come from the germline V gene (reference sequence). This CDR3 region has 13 residues. The CDR3 here is CARSIGAQETQYF. Here the CDR3 DNA reads TGTGCCAGGAGTATTGGGGCTCAAGAGACCCAGTACTTC.

CDR3 bases: TGCGCCAGCAGCCCGGATGGGGGCCAAGAGACCCAGTACTTC. It codes for CASSPDGGQETQYF. The chain employs TRBV5-1 and TRBJ2-5; D tentatively fits TRBD1 or TRBD2 (5 bases each). The CDR3 sequence is 14 residues long. Germline V gene sequence: CDR1 SGHRS, CDR2 YFSETQ. The V end lost 4 bases, the J end lost 1 base, and 11 bases lay between the germline ends. Full variable domain (rest looked up from reference TRBV5-1 and TRBJ2-5): KAGVTQTPRYLIKTRGQQVTLSCSPISGHRSVSWYQQTPGQGLQFLFEYFSETQRNKGNFPGRFSGRQFSNSRSEMNVSTLELGDSALYLCASSPDGGQETQYFGPGTRLLVL.

The rearrangement links TRBV15 to TRBJ1-2; D is unresolved. The V gene's germline CDR1 is LNHNV and CDR2 YYDKDF (reference sequence). The CDR3 sequence is 14 residues long. The germline V and J ends were trimmed by 0 bases and 5 bases, with 10 bases remaining between them. In nucleotides, the CDR3 is TGTGCCACCAGCAGAGATTTGGCAGCATATGGCTACACCTTC. Encoded protein: CATSRDLAAYGYTF.

The genes are TRBV5-1 and TRBJ2-7, with D possibly TRBD2 on 7 matching bases. The CDR3 sequence is 14 residues long. CDR1 and CDR2 (germline): SGHRS, YFSETQ. Trimming left V 6 bases short and J 2 bases short, with 15 bases between. CDR3 sequence reads: CASTLGGGPYEQYF. The CDR3 coding sequence is TGCGCCAGCACTCTTGGGGGGGGCCCCTACGAGCAGTACTTC.

There are a few counts of this clonotype. The chain links TRBV6-6 to TRBJ1-2; D not certain. Per germline, CDR1 MNHNY and CDR2 SVGAGI (reference sequence). V shed 6 bases and J shed 8 bases, with 19 bases lying between them. The CDR3 is 14 residues long. CDR3 loop: CASSPVSLRSGYTF. The CDR3 DNA sequence: TGTGCCAGCAGCCCTGTAAGCCTAAGGAGCGGCTACACCTTC.

This sequence joins TRBV6-5 and TRBJ2-1, with D possibly TRBD1 on 6 matching bases. The DNA end lines up better with TRBJ2-7; the J call may be wrong. The V gene's germline CDR1 is MNHEY and CDR2 SVGAGI. CDR3 length: 15 amino acids. CDR3 bases: TGTGCCAGCATAGTATGCAGGGGATCCTACAATGAGCAGTACTTC. This codes for CASIVCRGSYNEQYF.

The genes are TRBV12-3 or TRBV12-4 and TRBJ1-5; D not certain. This CDR3 region has 14 residues. V shed 7 bases and J shed 2 bases, with 12 bases lying between them. The CDR3 region is CASMQSLGNQPQHF. CDR3 coding DNA: TGTGCCAGCATGCAAAGTCTCGGCAATCAGCCCCAGCATTTT.

The V and J genes are TRBV6-5 and TRBJ1-1, with D tentatively TRBD1 (5 bases). There are 13 residues in the CDR3. V lost 9 bases and J 1 base, leaving 12 bases between the germline ends. The germline CDR1 and CDR2 sequences are MNHEY and SVGAGI. The CDR3 loop is CASLDTWNTEAFF. The CDR3 DNA sequence: TGTGCCAGTCTGGACACCTGGAACACTGAAGCTTTCTTT.

The CDR3 loop reads CASSLGTITEAFF. For the CDR3, the DNA is TGCGCCAGCAGCTTGGGGACAATCACTGAAGCTTTCTTT. The chain uses TRBV5-1 and TRBJ1-1; D possibly corresponds to TRBD1 (5 bases). The V end lost 0 bases, the J end lost 4 bases, and 7 bases lay between the germline ends. This CDR3 has 13 residues. Germline CDR1 and CDR2: SGHRS and YFSETQ.

The J gene is TRBJ2-6, the V gene TRBV7-8, with D unclear. Trimming shortened V by 1 base and J by 6 bases, and 16 bases separated the two germline ends. The CDR3 has 17 residues. The germline gives CDR1 SGHVS, CDR2 FQNEAQ. The CDR3 sequence: CASSLDPRVLLANVLTF. CDR3 nucleotides: TGTGCCAGCAGCTTAGATCCCCGGGTTCTTCTGGCCAACGTCCTGACTTTC.

The rearrangement uses TRBV5-4 and TRBJ2-5; TRBD2 might be the D (5 bases). With 2 bases removed from V and 2 bases from J, the gap between germline ends came to 10 bases. CDR1 SGHNT and CDR2 YYREEE come from the germline V gene (reference sequence). This CDR3 contains 14 residues. CDR3 region: CASSFPGSQETQYF. The CDR3 coding sequence is TGTGCCAGCAGCTTTCCGGGATCACAAGAGACCCAGTACTTC. The whole variable domain, filled in from reference TRBV5-4 and TRBJ2-5, reads ETGVTQSPTHLIKTRGQQVTLRCSSQSGHNTVSWYQQALGQGPQFIFQYYREEENGRGNFPPRFSGLQFPNYSSELNVNALELDDSALYLCASSFPGSQETQYFGPGTRLLVL.

The chain employs TRBV20-1 and TRBJ1-1, with 7 bases that match TRBD1. CDR1 and CDR2 from the germline V gene are DFQATT and SNEGSKA (reference sequence). V lost 6 bases to trimming and J lost 6 bases; unmatched junction nucleotides: 10. The CDR3 extends over 13 amino acids. The CDR3 region has the DNA TGCAGTGCCCGGACAGGAGGGGCCCCTGAAGCTTTCTTT. Its protein is CSARTGGAPEAFF.

This clonotype showed up just a few times. This sequence joins TRBV4-2 and TRBJ2-7, with D tentatively TRBD2 (6 bases). Trimming took 0 bases from V and 2 from J, leaving 14 bases between them. This CDR3 is built from 16 residues. The germline gives CDR1 LGHNA, CDR2 YNFKEQ. The CDR3 loop is CASSQDGTAMTYEQYF. The DNA of the CDR3 is TGTGCCAGCAGCCAAGATGGGACTGCCATGACCTACGAGCAGTACTTC.

The gene calls are TRBV12-3 or TRBV12-4 and TRBJ1-5; perhaps TRBD1 as D (5 bases). This CDR3 spans 15 amino acids. Trimming shortened V by 0 bases and J by 4 bases, and 10 bases separated the two germline ends. The CDR3 is CASSLAGQLNQPQHF. The CDR3 DNA reads TGTGCCAGCAGTTTAGCGGGGCAGCTGAATCAGCCCCAGCATTTT.

The chain carries TRBV29-1 and TRBJ1-1, with D possibly matching TRBD1 (6 bases). Deletions cut 5 bases from V and 7 bases from J, with 14 bases between. Germline V lookup: CDR1 SQVTM, CDR2 ANQGSEA. This CDR3 contains 12 residues. CDR3 region: CSVRGGRLEAFF. The CDR3 DNA reads TGCAGCGTTCGAGGGGGGCGACTTGAAGCTTTCTTT.

This clonotype has just a few counts. V usage is TRBV24-1 and J usage is TRBJ2-3; D is undetermined. Per germline, CDR1 KGHDR and CDR2 SFDVKD. V dropped 3 bases and J dropped 6 bases, with 12 bases sitting between them. The CDR3 has 14 amino acids. CDR3 region: CATSDVGIGDTQYF. CDR3 in DNA: TGTGCCACCAGTGATGTGGGGATAGGGGATACGCAGTATTTT.